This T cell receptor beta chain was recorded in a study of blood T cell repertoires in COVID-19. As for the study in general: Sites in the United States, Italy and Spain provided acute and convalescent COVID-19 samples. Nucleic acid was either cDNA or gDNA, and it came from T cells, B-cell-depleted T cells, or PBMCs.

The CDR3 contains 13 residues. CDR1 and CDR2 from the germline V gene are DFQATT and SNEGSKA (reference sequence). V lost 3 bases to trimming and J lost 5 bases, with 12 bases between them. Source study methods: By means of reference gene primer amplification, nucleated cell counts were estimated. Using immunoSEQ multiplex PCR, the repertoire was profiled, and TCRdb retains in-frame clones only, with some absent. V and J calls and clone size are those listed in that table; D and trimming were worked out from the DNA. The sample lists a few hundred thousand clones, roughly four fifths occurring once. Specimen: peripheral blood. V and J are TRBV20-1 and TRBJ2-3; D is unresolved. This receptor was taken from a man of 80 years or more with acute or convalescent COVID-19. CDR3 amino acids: CSASLRPIDTQYF. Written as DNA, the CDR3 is TGCAGTGCTAGTCTGCGGCCAATAGATACGCAGTATTTT.